The TCR beta chain under discussion was sequenced for a study of blood T cell repertoires in COVID-19. Looking at the study overall: Acute and convalescent COVID-19 samples came from the United States, Italy and Spain. PBMCs, B-cell-depleted T cells, or T cells were the source of the cDNA or gDNA that made up the material.

V shed 3 bases and J 6 bases; nucleotides not matched to a gene: 4. The CDR3 spans 14 residues. Germline values: CDR1 SEHNR, CDR2 FQNEAQ (reference sequence). Original processing notes: Estimated nucleated cell counts came from reference gene primer amplification. Produced via immunoSEQ multiplex PCR; TCRdb's table is partial and in-frame only. V and J calls and clone size are given by that table; D and trimming were obtained from the DNA. This sample yields about 78,000 clones, of which around 74% are seen a single time; just under 10% belongs to the top ten. This clone was observed a few times. The TCR originated in a human donor in a cohort sampled during active COVID-19. This chain uses TRBV7-9 with TRBJ1-2, with 10 bases lining up with TRBD1. Material: peripheral blood. The CDR3 nucleotides are TGTGCCAGCAGCTTGACAGGGGGCGCGCATGGCTACACCTTC. Encoded protein: CASSLTGGAHGYTF.